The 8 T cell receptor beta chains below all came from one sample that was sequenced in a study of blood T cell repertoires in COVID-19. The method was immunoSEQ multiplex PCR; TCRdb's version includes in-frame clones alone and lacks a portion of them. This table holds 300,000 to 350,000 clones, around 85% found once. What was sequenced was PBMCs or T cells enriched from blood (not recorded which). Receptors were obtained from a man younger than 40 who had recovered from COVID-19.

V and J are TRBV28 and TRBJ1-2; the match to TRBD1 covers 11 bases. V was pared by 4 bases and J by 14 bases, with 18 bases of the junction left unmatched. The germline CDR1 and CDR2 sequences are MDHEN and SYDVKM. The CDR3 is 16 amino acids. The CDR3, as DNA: TGTGCCAGCAGTTCCCCACCCTCCGGGACAGGGGGGGTGGAAACCTTC. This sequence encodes CASSSPPSGTGGVETF.

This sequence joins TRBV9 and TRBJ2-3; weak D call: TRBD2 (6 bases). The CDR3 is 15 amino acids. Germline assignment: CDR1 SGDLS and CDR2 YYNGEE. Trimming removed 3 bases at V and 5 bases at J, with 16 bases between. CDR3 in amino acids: CASSGGTPEGDTQYF. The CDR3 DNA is TGTGCCAGCAGCGGCGGGACCCCTGAGGGAGATACGCAGTATTTT.

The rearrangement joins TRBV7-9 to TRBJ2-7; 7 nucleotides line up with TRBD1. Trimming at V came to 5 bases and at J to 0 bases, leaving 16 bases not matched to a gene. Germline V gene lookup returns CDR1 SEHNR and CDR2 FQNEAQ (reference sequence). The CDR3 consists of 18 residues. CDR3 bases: TGTGCCAGCAGCGTAGTAGGTCGACAGGGACACCACTCCTACGAGCAGTACTTC. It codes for CASSVVGRQGHHSYEQYF. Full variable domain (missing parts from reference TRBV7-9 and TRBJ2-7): DTGVSQNPRHKITKRGQNVTFRCDPISEHNRLYWYRQTLGQGPEFLTYFQNEAQLEKSRLLSDRFSAERPKGSFSTLEIQRTEQGDSAMYLCASSVVGRQGHHSYEQYFGPGTRLTVT.

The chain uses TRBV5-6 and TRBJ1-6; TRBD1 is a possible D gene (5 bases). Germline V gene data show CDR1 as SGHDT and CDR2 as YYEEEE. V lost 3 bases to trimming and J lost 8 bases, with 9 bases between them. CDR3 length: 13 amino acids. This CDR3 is CASSWGTDSPLHF. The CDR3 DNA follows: TGTGCCAGCAGCTGGGGCACAGATTCACCCCTCCACTTT.

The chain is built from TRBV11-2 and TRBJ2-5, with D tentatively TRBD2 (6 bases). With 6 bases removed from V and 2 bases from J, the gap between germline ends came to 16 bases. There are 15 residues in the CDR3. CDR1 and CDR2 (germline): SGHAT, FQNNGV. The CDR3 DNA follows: TGTGCCAGCAGGAGCTTACGCGGGACTCAAGAGACCCAGTACTTC. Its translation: CASRSLRGTQETQYF.

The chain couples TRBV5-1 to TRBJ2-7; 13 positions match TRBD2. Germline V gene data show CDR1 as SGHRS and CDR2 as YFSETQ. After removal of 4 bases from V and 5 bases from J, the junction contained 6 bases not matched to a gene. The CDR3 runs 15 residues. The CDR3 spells CASSVLAGGPHEQYF. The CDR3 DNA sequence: TGCGCCAGCAGCGTACTAGCGGGGGGGCCCCACGAGCAGTACTTC.

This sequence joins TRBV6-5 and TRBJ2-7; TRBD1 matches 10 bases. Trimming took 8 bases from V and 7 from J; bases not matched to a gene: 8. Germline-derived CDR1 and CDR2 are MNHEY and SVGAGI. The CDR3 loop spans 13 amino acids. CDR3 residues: CASRTRDRGEQYF. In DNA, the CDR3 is TGTGCCAGCCGAACTCGGGACAGGGGAGAGCAGTACTTC.

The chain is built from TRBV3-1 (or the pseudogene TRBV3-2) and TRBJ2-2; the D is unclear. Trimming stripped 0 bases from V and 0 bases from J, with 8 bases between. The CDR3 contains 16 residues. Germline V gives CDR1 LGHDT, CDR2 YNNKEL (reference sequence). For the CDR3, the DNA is TGTGCCAGCAGCCAAGATAGAACAGCGAACACCGGGGAGCTGTTTTTT. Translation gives CASSQDRTANTGELFF.